What follows are 5 T cell receptor beta chains derived from one specimen sequenced in a study of Ad26.COV2.S vaccination and SARS-CoV-2 variants. The treatment here: some 20 received Ad26.COV2.S at low or high dose, single or two shots; 5 received placebo; per-sample allocation not given. After the first vaccine or placebo injection, samples were drawn on day 63. Assay used: immunoSEQ multiplex PCR; TCRdb lists only in-frame clones, some missing. The data contain about 350,000 clones, roughly 90% of them seen just once; the ten biggest clones take up approximately 5%. The input for sequencing was peripheral blood, taken in a trial of Ad26.COV2.S vaccine versus placebo. Receptors were obtained from a person aged 18-60 years who received the Ad26.COV2.S COVID-19 vaccine or a placebo.

This chain links TRBV5-4 with TRBJ2-4; no reliable D call. CDR3 length: 14 amino acids. Germline values: CDR1 SGHNT, CDR2 YYREEE (reference sequence). The germline V and J ends were trimmed by 3 bases and 0 bases, with 7 bases remaining between them. The CDR3 loop reads CASSSALAKNIQYF. The DNA of the CDR3 is TGTGCCAGCAGCTCTGCTTTAGCCAAAAACATTCAGTACTTC.

This clone was observed once. The CDR3 coding sequence is TGTGCCAGCAGGTTGCCGGGTAGCGGGAGTTACGAGCAGTACTTC. Protein sequence: CASRLPGSGSYEQYF. The rearrangement links TRBV7-2 to TRBJ2-7; 9 nucleotides agree with TRBD2. V lost 6 bases and J lost 4; bases outside the gene matches: 10. Looked up from germline, CDR1 is SGHTA and CDR2 is FQGNSA. CDR3 length equals 15 residues.

This clone was found a few times. This chain links TRBV6-6 with TRBJ1-2; D is unresolved. Trimming took off 6 bases at V and 8 bases at J, with 22 bases between the two ends. The CDR3 has 15 residues. CDR1 and CDR2 (germline): MNHNY, SVGAGI (reference sequence). CDR3 amino acids: CASSPLGLSNWGYTF. Here the CDR3 DNA reads TGTGCCAGCAGCCCACTCGGACTGTCTAATTGGGGCTACACCTTC.

J is TRBJ1-5 and V is TRBV5-1, with D unclear. Germline CDR1 SGHRS, CDR2 YFSETQ. V lost 1 base and J 0 bases, leaving 8 bases between the germline ends. CDR3 size: 15 residues. DNA for the CDR3: TGCGCCAGCAGCTTGAGCGGGATTAGCAATCAGCCCCAGCATTTT. Its translation: CASSLSGISNQPQHF. The whole variable domain, filled in from reference TRBV5-1 and TRBJ1-5, reads KAGVTQTPRYLIKTRGQQVTLSCSPISGHRSVSWYQQTPGQGLQFLFEYFSETQRNKGNFPGRFSGRQFSNSRSEMNVSTLELGDSALYLCASSLSGISNQPQHFGDGTRLSIL.

The chain joins TRBV28 to TRBJ1-1; 8 bases line up with TRBD1. The J segment lost 1 base and the V segment lost 5 bases, leaving 9 bases of the junction unmatched. The germline V gene encodes CDR1 MDHEN and CDR2 SYDVKM. The CDR3 sequence is 16 residues long. The CDR3 nucleotides are TGTGCCAGCAGTCCATCACCCGGACAGGGGAACACTGAAGCTTTCTTT. Translation: CASSPSPGQGNTEAFF.